This T cell receptor beta chain came from a study of CD8+CD57+ T cells in acquired aplastic anemia. About the study: When averaged, DNA from sorted CD4+ and CD8+ cells came to around 3.1 ug. Whole-study findings and limits: There were about 27 CD8+ CDR3 sequences that occurred in both patients and controls.

Profiling that covered TCR beta VDJ and CDR3 relied on genomic DNA as its template. From the reads, TCRdb called clonotypes with MiXCR, one entry per CDR3 protein. The sample lists around 500,000 distinct CDR3 sequences, 25% to 40% occurring once. Germline CDR1 is ENHRY and CDR2 is SYGVKD. The CDR3 is made up of 13 amino acids. The sequenced patients had an expansion of CD8+CD57+ cells seen by flow cytometry. Every patient had severe acquired aplastic anemia. Comments on this clonotype: Its specificity is unknown. Germline and junction disagree at one end, which may indicate a read error.

The receptor was isolated from a human donor with aplastic anemia. The chain links TRBV10-3 to TRBJ2-1; tentatively, D is TRBD2 (5 bases). The material sequenced was sorted CD4+, CD8+, or CD8+CD57+ T cells (not recorded which) from PBMCs. The CDR3 DNA follows: TGTGCCAGCAGTTACGGGGTTACGTATGAGCGGTTCTTC. Its protein is CASSYGVTYERFF.